This T cell receptor (beta chain) was retrieved from a study of cytomegalovirus exposure and HLA in healthy donors. General observations from the study: Overall, about 160 TCR beta chains were annotated as cytomegalovirus-associated. For TCR beta chains, V- and J-gene trimming was later linked to a missense DCLRE1C variant. Earlier results showed most TCR beta V segments being productive about 87% or about 30% of the time.

Turning to this clone: Its antigen is still unknown.

CDR1 and CDR2 (germline): SSHAT, FNYEAQ (reference sequence). There are 16 residues in the CDR3. Trimming cost V 0 bases and J 8 bases, with 17 bases left between them. PCR was performed using 60 Vbeta and 13 Jbeta primers. Assay: immunoSEQ multiplex PCR; the TCRdb copy retains only in-frame clones and omits some. The sample carries a few hundred thousand clones, 85% to 95% recorded once. This clonotype originated in a girl aged 2-10 years in good health and CMV-seronegative. The J gene is TRBJ2-1, the V gene TRBV7-7, with D perhaps matching TRBD1 (6 bases). The sequenced sample consisted of PBMCs. The CDR3 bases are TGTGCCAGCAGCTTAGCGGCAGGGGCAGGGTATCATGAGCAGTTCTTC. Protein product: CASSLAAGAGYHEQFF.